These 2 T cell receptor beta chains share one sample of origin, sequenced in a study of T cell repertoires in cytomegalovirus infection. From the reads, TCRdb called clonotypes with MiXCR, one entry per CDR3 protein. The sample yields 640,000 or so distinct CDR3 sequences, about 30% seen once. The antigens these receptors bind are not known. The starting material was cultured PBMCs, obtained from culture after CMV antigen stimulation. The receptors originated from a human donor in good health (CMV status not recorded). Some clones in this sample may be carry-over from other donors' samples.

J is TRBJ1-3 and V is TRBV7-8; D may be TRBD1 (5 bases). This CDR3 has 16 amino acids. Germline lookup yields CDR1 SGHVS and CDR2 FQNEAQ. Trimming removed 1 base at V and 9 bases at J, with 19 bases between. This CDR3 is CASSLGGLSWRGTIYF. The CDR3 region has the DNA TGTGCCAGCAGCTTAGGAGGACTAAGCTGGAGGGGCACCATATATTTT.

The chain is built from TRBV4-3 and TRBJ2-5; 8 bases are a match to TRBD2. Looked up from germline, CDR1 is LGHNA and CDR2 is YSLEER. This CDR3 is 15 amino acids long. The junction had 6 bases not matched to a gene; V was cut back by 2 bases and J by 4 bases. The CDR3 coding sequence is TGCGCCAGCAGCCAAACGACTAGCGCTGGAGAGACCCAGTACTTC. Protein product: CASSQTTSAGETQYF.